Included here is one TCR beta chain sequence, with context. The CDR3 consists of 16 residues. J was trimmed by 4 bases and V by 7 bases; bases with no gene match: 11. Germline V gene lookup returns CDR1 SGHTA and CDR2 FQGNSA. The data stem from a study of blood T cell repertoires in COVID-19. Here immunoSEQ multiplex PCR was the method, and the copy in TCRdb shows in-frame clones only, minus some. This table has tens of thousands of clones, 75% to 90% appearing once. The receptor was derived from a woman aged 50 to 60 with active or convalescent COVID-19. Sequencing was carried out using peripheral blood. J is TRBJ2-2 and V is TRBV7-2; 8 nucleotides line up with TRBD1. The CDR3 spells CASNLPGTGSTGELFF. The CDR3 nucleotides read TGTGCCAGCAATCTACCCGGGACAGGAAGCACCGGGGAGCTGTTTTTT.